What follows are 21 T cell receptor beta chains derived from one specimen sequenced in a study of T cell repertoires in cytomegalovirus infection. The antigens these receptors bind are not known. Each CDR3 protein gets one entry after TCRdb re-called the reads with MiXCR. There are about 740,000 distinct CDR3 sequences in the sample; roughly 30% occur only once, and roughly 20% lies in the top ten. This specimen consisted of cultured PBMCs, obtained from culture after CMV antigen stimulation. All receptors derive from a human donor in good health (CMV status not recorded). Some clones in this sample may be carry-over from other donors' samples.

This clonotype was counted many times. This sequence joins TRBV7-8 and TRBJ1-5; the D is unclear. Germline CDR1 reads SGHVS; CDR2 reads FQNEAQ. The CDR3 totals 13 residues. Trimming left V 2 bases short and J 6 bases short, with 8 bases between. This chain's CDR3 is CASSLSLGQPQHF. The CDR3 nucleotides are TGTGCCAGCAGCTTATCATTGGGTCAGCCCCAGCATTTT. Complete variable domain (other parts from reference TRBV7-8 and TRBJ1-5): GAGVSQSPRYKVAKRGQDVALRCDPISGHVSLFWYQQALGQGPEFLTYFQNEAQLDKSGLPSDRFFAERPEGSVSTLKIQRTQQEDSAVYLCASSLSLGQPQHFGDGTRLSIL.

This clonotype was recorded many times. The V call is TRBV7-2, the J call TRBJ2-7; D may be TRBD2 (5 bases). The V gene's germline CDR1 is SGHTA and CDR2 FQGNSA. The CDR3 spans 13 residues. V lost 4 bases and J 2 bases, leaving 9 bases between the germline ends. DNA of the CDR3: TGTGCCAGCAGCTGGGCGACTACCTACGAGCAGTACTTC. Encoded protein: CASSWATTYEQYF.

There are a few counts of this clonotype. The CDR3 is CASSRGRLTNYGYTF. Written as DNA, the CDR3 is TGTGCCAGCAGCAGAGGACGCCTCACTAACTATGGCTACACCTTC. The genes are TRBV7-2 and TRBJ1-2; D gene unclear. Trimming took off 5 bases at V and 0 bases at J, with 13 bases between the two ends. Germline loops: CDR1 SGHTA, CDR2 FQGNSA. This CDR3 contains 15 residues.

The CDR3, as DNA: TGTGCCAGCAGCTTGGGGGCCATTGGCTGGGGCTACACCTTC. It specifies CASSLGAIGWGYTF. V and J are TRBV7-2 and TRBJ1-2; D may be TRBD1 (6 bases). From germline, CDR1 is SGHTA and CDR2 FQGNSA. Trimming removed 3 bases from V and 8 bases from J, with 16 bases in between. This CDR3 has 14 residues. Full variable domain (outside the CDR3, taken from reference TRBV7-2 and TRBJ1-2): GAGVSQSPSNKVTEKGKDVELRCDPISGHTALYWYRQSLGQGLEFLIYFQGNSAPDKSGLPSDRFSAERTGGSVSTLTIQRTQQEDSAVYLCASSLGAIGWGYTFGSGTRLTVV.

The V call is TRBV27, the J call TRBJ1-4; perhaps TRBD1 as D (5 bases). V lost 3 bases and J 7 bases, leaving 12 bases between the germline ends. The CDR3 loop spans 14 amino acids. In germline, CDR1 is MNHEY, CDR2 SMNVEV (reference sequence). The CDR3, as DNA: TGTGCCAGCAGTTTGATGCAGGGTAGTGAAAAACTGTTTTTT. This encodes CASSLMQGSEKLFF.

This clonotype was recorded at least ten times. CDR3 coding DNA: TGTGCCAGCAGCTTAGTCGGGGTCAATCAGCCCCAGCATTTT. Amino acids: CASSLVGVNQPQHF. The V and J genes are TRBV7-2 and TRBJ1-5; D gene ambiguous. Per germline, CDR1 SGHTA and CDR2 FQGNSA. The CDR3 is 14 amino acids. The V gene lost 1 base and the J gene lost 3 bases, with 7 bases spanning the gap.

The chain joins TRBV29-1 to TRBJ2-1; D may be TRBD1 or TRBD2 (5 bases each). V shed 6 bases and J shed 4 bases, with 13 bases lying between them. Germline V gives CDR1 SQVTM, CDR2 ANQGSEA. The CDR3 runs 13 residues. The CDR3 region is CSVVRDDYNEQFF. In DNA, the CDR3 is TGCAGCGTCGTCCGGGACGATTACAATGAGCAGTTCTTC.

This clonotype has only a few counts. The chain carries TRBV5-1 and TRBJ2-2, with 9 bases identical to TRBD2. The V gene's germline CDR1 is SGHRS and CDR2 YFSETQ. J gave up 4 bases and V 0 bases, and 7 bases lay outside the gene matches. This CDR3 spans 17 amino acids. CDR3 residues: CASSLGPRAGGTGELFF. CDR3 nucleotide sequence: TGCGCCAGCAGCTTGGGACCTCGAGCGGGAGGCACCGGGGAGCTGTTTTTT.

This rearrangement joins TRBV6-2 or TRBV6-3 to TRBJ1-5; TRBD1 matches at 8 bases. The ends lost 0 bases at V and 9 bases at J; junction bases unmatched: 13. The CDR3 is 17 residues long. Germline CDR1 is MNHEY and CDR2 is SVGEGT. The CDR3 coding sequence is TGTGCCAGCAGTTACTCTCGGGACAGGTCGAAACGTGGGCCCCAGCATTTT. As protein: CASSYSRDRSKRGPQHF.

The chain couples TRBV19 to TRBJ2-5; the D gene is possibly TRBD2 (5 bases). CDR1 and CDR2 (germline): LNHDA, SQIVND (reference sequence). V was cut by 0 bases and J by 5 bases, with 10 bases left in between. The CDR3 spans 14 residues. The CDR3 DNA reads as TGTGCCAGTAGTATAGATAGATGGGAGGAGACCCAGTACTTC. It codes for CASSIDRWEETQYF.

This clonotype was detected a few times. This sequence joins TRBV6-1 and TRBJ2-7; tentatively, D is TRBD1 (5 bases). Germline V gene data show CDR1 as MNHNS and CDR2 as SASEGT. CDR3 length: 13 amino acids. Trimming cost V 2 bases and J 5 bases, with 10 bases left between them. The CDR3 sequence is CASSEWLRDEQYF. CDR3 in DNA: TGTGCCAGCAGTGAATGGCTCAGGGACGAGCAGTACTTC.

This clonotype showed up just a few times. The chain links TRBV20-1 to TRBJ2-7; no firm D call. V lost 3 bases and J 4 bases, leaving 10 bases between the germline ends. Germline CDR1 and CDR2: DFQATT and SNEGSKA (reference sequence). This CDR3 has 12 amino acids. This CDR3 reads CSARVQTYEQYF. Here the CDR3 DNA reads TGCAGTGCTAGGGTCCAGACTTACGAGCAGTACTTC.

The J gene is TRBJ2-7, the V gene TRBV7-9, with 8 bases fitting TRBD1. Trimming took 4 bases from V and 2 from J; bases not matched to a gene: 4. CDR1 SEHNR and CDR2 FQNEAQ come from the germline V gene (reference sequence). The CDR3 extends over 14 amino acids. This CDR3 reads CASSWFRGPYEQYF. The CDR3 DNA sequence: TGTGCCAGCAGCTGGTTCAGGGGGCCCTACGAGCAGTACTTC.

This clonotype was observed a handful of times. This sequence joins TRBV28 and TRBJ2-1; D call uncertain. Between the trimmed V and J ends, which lost 6 bases and 2 bases, there was a span of 8 bases. The CDR3 extends over 13 amino acids. Germline-derived CDR1 and CDR2 are MDHEN and SYDVKM. The CDR3 sequence: CASRPPAYNEQFF. The CDR3 bases are TGTGCCAGCAGACCCCCTGCCTACAATGAGCAGTTCTTC.

The rearrangement joins TRBV7-9 to TRBJ2-6; D is ambiguous. The germline V gene encodes CDR1 SEHNR and CDR2 FQNEAQ (reference sequence). V was clipped by 2 bases and J by 2 bases, with 10 bases between them. The CDR3 totals 16 residues. This chain's CDR3 is CASSLFGGPGANVLTF. The CDR3 DNA follows: TGTGCCAGCAGCTTATTCGGTGGCCCTGGGGCCAACGTCCTGACTTTC.

This rearrangement joins TRBV4-3 to TRBJ1-1; D might be TRBD1 (5 bases). Germline CDR1 LGHNA, CDR2 YSLEER. Trimming shortened V by 0 bases and J by 6 bases, and 14 bases separated the two germline ends. The CDR3 loop spans 15 amino acids. The CDR3 DNA follows: TGCGCCAGCAGCCAAGATCTGGTGAGGGGAGCTGAAGCTTTCTTT. Residues: CASSQDLVRGAEAFF.

This clonotype was observed once. This chain uses TRBV28 with TRBJ1-5; tentatively, D is TRBD1 (5 bases). V was cut by 8 bases and J by 5 bases, with 16 bases left in between. Germline CDR1 MDHEN, CDR2 SYDVKM. The CDR3 contains 14 residues. The CDR3 loop reads CASLNVGAYQPQHF. CDR3 sequence (DNA): TGTGCCAGCCTCAACGTAGGGGCATATCAGCCCCAGCATTTT.

This clonotype has a count of ten or more. The chain links TRBV7-2 to TRBJ2-2; D unresolved. The CDR3 is 12 residues long. V lost 5 bases and J 7 bases, leaving 8 bases between the germline ends. CDR1 and CDR2 (germline): SGHTA, FQGNSA. The CDR3 region is CASSATYGELFF. In DNA form, the CDR3 reads TGTGCCAGCAGCGCGACCTACGGGGAGCTGTTTTTT.

This clonotype has a count of ten or more. The V gene is TRBV7-2, the J gene TRBJ1-6; D is uncertain. This CDR3 comprises 13 residues. V lost 3 bases and J 8 bases, leaving 8 bases between the germline ends. Germline lookup yields CDR1 SGHTA and CDR2 FQGNSA. CDR3 region: CASSLAADSPLHF. The DNA for the CDR3 is TGTGCCAGCAGCTTGGCTGCGGATTCACCCCTCCACTTT.

J is TRBJ2-7 and V is TRBV20-1, with 10 bases aligning to TRBD2. The CDR3 runs 17 residues. Germline loops: CDR1 DFQATT, CDR2 SNEGSKA (reference sequence). V shed 5 bases, J shed 2 bases, and the junction held 15 bases outside the gene matches. The CDR3 sequence: CSASGDRAGGTPYEQYF. The CDR3 DNA sequence: TGCAGTGCTTCCGGGGATAGAGCGGGAGGGACCCCCTACGAGCAGTACTTC.

This chain joins TRBV12-3 or TRBV12-4 and TRBJ2-3; D call uncertain. Trimming took 6 bases from V and 2 from J, leaving 15 bases between them. The CDR3 has 15 amino acids. The DNA for the CDR3 is TGTGCCAGCAGACGACTTGACGGTCCCACAGATACGCAGTATTTT. This gives the protein CASRRLDGPTDTQYF.